This TCR beta chain was recorded in a study of CD8 T cells in Susac syndrome. Study overall: Treatment at blood withdrawal was none, corticosteroids, or intravenous immunoglobulin alone in Susac syndrome patients.

TCR beta sequencing was performed on blood CD8+ and CD4+ T cells. The V segment lost 5 bases and the J segment 7 bases; nucleotides outside the gene matches: 6. CDR1 and CDR2 from the germline V gene are SGHTA and FQGTGA. The CDR3 contains 14 residues. Reverse transcription of about 0.45 to 1 ug RNA used random hexamers. The authors amplified TCR beta CDR3 across 54 Vbeta and 13 Jbeta using immunoSEQ multiplex PCR. MiXCR was run by TCRdb on the immunoSEQ multiplex PCR reads, yielding one entry per CDR3 protein. The sample lists under 200,000 distinct CDR3 sequences; almost 96% were seen once. V usage is TRBV7-3 and J usage is TRBJ2-1; 9 bases map to TRBD1. The sequenced material came from CD4+ T cells from PBMCs. The source of this sequence is a human donor with Susac syndrome. CDR3 in amino acids: CASSADRGKNEQFF. CDR3 nucleotides: TGTGCCAGCAGCGCCGACAGGGGGAAGAATGAGCAGTTCTTC.